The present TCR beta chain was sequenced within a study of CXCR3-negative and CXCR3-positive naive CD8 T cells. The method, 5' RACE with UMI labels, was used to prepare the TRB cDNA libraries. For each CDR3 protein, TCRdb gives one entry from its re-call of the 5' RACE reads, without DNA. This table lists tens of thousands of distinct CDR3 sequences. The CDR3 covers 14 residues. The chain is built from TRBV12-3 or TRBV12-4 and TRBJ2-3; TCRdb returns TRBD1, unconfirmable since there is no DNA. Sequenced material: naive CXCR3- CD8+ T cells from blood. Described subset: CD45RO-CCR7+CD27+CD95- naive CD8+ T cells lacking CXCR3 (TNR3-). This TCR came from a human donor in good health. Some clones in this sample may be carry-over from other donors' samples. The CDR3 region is CATRDPGSTDTQYF.